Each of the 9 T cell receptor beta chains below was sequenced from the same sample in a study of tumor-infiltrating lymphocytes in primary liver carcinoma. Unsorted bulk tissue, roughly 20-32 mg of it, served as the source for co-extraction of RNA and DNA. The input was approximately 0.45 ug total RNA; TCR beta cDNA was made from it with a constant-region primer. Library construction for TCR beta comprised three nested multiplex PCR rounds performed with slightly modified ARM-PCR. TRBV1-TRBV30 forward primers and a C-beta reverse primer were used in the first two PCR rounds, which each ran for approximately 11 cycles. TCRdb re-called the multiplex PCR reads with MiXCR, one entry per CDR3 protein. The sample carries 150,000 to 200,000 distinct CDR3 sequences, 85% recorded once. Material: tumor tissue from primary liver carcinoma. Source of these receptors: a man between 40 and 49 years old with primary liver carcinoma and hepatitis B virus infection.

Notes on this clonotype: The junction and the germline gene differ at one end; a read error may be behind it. DNA for the CDR3: TGTGCCACCAGTTACGTAGGCAGGGGACATACCTACGAGCAGTACTTC. This translates into CATSYVGRGHTYEQYF. The V call is TRBV6-5, the J call TRBJ2-7; the D gene is possibly TRBD1 (6 bases). Germline-derived CDR1 and CDR2 are MNHEY and SVGAGI. The CDR3 covers 16 residues.

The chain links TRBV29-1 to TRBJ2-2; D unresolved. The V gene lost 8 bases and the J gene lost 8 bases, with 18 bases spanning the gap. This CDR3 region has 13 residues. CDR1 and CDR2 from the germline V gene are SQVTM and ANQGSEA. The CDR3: CSIAAGAVGELFF. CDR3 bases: TGCAGCATTGCTGCAGGCGCTGTGGGGGAGCTGTTTTTT.

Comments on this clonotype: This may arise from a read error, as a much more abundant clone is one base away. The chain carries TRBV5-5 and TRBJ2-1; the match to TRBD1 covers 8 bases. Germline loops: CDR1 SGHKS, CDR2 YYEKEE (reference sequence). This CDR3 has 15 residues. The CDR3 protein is CANSSGQGLYNEQFF. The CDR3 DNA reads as TGTGCCAACAGCTCCGGACAGGGTCTATACAATGAGCAGTTCTTC.

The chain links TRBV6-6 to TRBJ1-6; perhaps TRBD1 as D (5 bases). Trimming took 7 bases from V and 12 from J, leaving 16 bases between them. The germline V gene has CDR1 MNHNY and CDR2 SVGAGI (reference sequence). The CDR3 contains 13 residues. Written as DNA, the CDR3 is TGTGCCAGCAATAATACAGGCATTTTACCCCTCCACTTT. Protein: CASNNTGILPLHF.

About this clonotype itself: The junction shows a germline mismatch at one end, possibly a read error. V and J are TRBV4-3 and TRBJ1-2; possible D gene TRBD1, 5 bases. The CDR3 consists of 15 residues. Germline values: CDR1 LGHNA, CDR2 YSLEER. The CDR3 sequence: CASSQGSGIGDGYTF. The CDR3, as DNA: TGTGCCAGCAGCCAAGGTTCCGGGATAGGGGATGGCTACACCTTC.

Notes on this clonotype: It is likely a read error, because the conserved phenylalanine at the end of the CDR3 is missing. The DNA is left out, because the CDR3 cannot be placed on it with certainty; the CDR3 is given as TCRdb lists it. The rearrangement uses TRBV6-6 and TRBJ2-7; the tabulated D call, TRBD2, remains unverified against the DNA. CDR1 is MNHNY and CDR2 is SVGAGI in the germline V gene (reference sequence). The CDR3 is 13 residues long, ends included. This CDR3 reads CASTPGLSYEEYL.

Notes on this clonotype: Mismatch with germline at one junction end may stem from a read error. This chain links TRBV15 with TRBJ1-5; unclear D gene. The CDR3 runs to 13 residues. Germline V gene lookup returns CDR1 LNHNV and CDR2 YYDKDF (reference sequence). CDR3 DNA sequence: TGTGCCAGGGCAGTCGTTAGCAATCAGTCCCAGCATTTT. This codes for CARAVVSNQSQHF.

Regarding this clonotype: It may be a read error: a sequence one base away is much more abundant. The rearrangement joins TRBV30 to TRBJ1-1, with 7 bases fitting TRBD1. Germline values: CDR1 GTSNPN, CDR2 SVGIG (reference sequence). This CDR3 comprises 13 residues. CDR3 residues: CACERQGRTEVFF. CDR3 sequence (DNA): TGTGCCTGTGAAAGACAGGGAAGGACTGAAGTTTTCTTT.

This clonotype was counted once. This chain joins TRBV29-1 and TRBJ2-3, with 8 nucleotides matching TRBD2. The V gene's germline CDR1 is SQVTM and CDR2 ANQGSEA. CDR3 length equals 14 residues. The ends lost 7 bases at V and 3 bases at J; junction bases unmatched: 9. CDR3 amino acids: CSAAGAGTTDTQYF. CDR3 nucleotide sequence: TGCAGCGCAGCGGGAGCGGGGACAACAGATACGCAGTATTTT.